This T cell receptor beta chain was sequenced during a study of T-cell reconstitution after alpha-beta-depleted transplantation in children. Study conclusions and caveats: For some patients, TCRbeta diversity was high at day 60 because of recipient T cells and thymic progenitors that survived. A year post-transplant, T-cell counts and diversity derived mostly from newly produced T cells.

CDR3 length equals 16 residues. V was pared by 5 bases and J by 7 bases, with 11 bases of the junction left unmatched. Looked up from germline, CDR1 is SGHTA and CDR2 is FQGNSA. Library preparation (for TCRbeta) was performed with unique molecular identifiers. In TCRdb, the PCR reads were re-called with MiXCR into one record per CDR3 protein. The sample yields about 110,000 distinct CDR3 sequences, 5.5% to 6.5% seen once. In the case of this clonotype: What it binds is not known.

V is TRBV7-2 and J is TRBJ2-7; 13 bases align to TRBD2. The clonotype originates from a male patient aged 2-10 years who had a stem cell transplant for acute lymphoblastic leukemia, so the T cells may come from the graft donor. Specimen: PBMCs, mostly from graft donor cells, collected 360 days after TCRalphabeta/CD19-depleted stem cell transplant. The CDR3, as DNA: TGTGCCAGCAGCCCCGAGACTAGCGGGAGGTCGAGGGAGCAGTACTTC. Protein product: CASSPETSGRSREQYF. The whole variable domain, remainder taken from reference TRBV7-2 and TRBJ2-7, is GAGVSQSPSNKVTEKGKDVELRCDPISGHTALYWYRQSLGQGLEFLIYFQGNSAPDKSGLPSDRFSAERTGGSVSTLTIQRTQQEDSAVYLCASSPETSGRSREQYFGPGTRLTVT.